Following are 24 T cell receptor beta chains from one sample sequenced in a study of cytomegalovirus exposure and HLA in healthy donors. PCR employed 60 Vbeta and 13 Jbeta primers. Using immunoSEQ multiplex PCR, the repertoire was profiled, and TCRdb retains in-frame clones only, with some absent. The repertoire holds about 150,000 clones, with approximately 80% as singletons. The sequencing input was PBMCs. Receptors were obtained from a man aged 18 to 30 in good health and CMV-seronegative.

The V gene is TRBV7-3, the J gene TRBJ2-2; 8 bases line up with TRBD1. Trimming cost V 6 bases and J 3 bases; bases outside gene matches: 21. The CDR3 spans 20 residues. Germline V gene lookup returns CDR1 SGHTA and CDR2 FQGTGA. The CDR3 region has the DNA TGTGCCAGCAGATCCTTGGTGGGGCACTGGACAGGGATGCACACCGGGGAGCTGTTTTTT. It yields the protein CASRSLVGHWTGMHTGELFF.

This clone came up a few times. The gene calls are TRBV6-1 and TRBJ2-7, with a tentative D call TRBD1 (6 bases). Deletions cut 10 bases from V and 6 bases from J, with 13 bases between. The germline V gene encodes CDR1 MNHNS and CDR2 SASEGT. The CDR3 contains 11 residues. In DNA, the CDR3 is TGTGCCATTCAGGGGCGAGGCGAGCAGTACTTC. Encoded protein: CAIQGRGEQYF.

The chain carries TRBV28 and TRBJ2-5; weak D call: TRBD2 (6 bases). V was clipped by 2 bases and J by 1 base, with 17 bases between them. The CDR3 runs 17 residues. Germline CDR1 is MDHEN and CDR2 is SYDVKM. CDR3 loop: CASSLHTEGSVQETQYF. In nucleotides, the CDR3 is TGTGCCAGCAGTTTACACACGGAGGGGAGCGTCCAAGAGACCCAGTACTTC.

The chain recombines TRBV6-5 with TRBJ2-1; 11 bases are a match to TRBD2. CDR3 length equals 15 residues. Germline-derived CDR1 and CDR2 are MNHEY and SVGAGI. The ends lost 1 base at V and 11 bases at J; junction bases unmatched: 7. CDR3 sequence reads: CASSYFVAGGGQQFF. CDR3 in DNA: TGTGCCAGCAGTTACTTTGTAGCGGGAGGGGGGCAGCAGTTCTTC.

V gene TRBV6-9 combines with J gene TRBJ2-5; 7 nucleotides match TRBD1. The DNA end is a closer match to TRBJ2-7, so the J assignment may be wrong. There are 15 residues in the CDR3. The V gene's germline CDR1 is MNHGY and CDR2 SVAAGI. Written as DNA, the CDR3 is TGTGCCAGCACTTCAAGGACAGGCGGCGACTACGAGCAGTACTTC. Encoded protein: CASTSRTGGDYEQYF.

The chain has TRBV15 and TRBJ2-1, with 11 bases fitting TRBD1. Per germline, CDR1 LNHNV and CDR2 YYDKDF (reference sequence). The CDR3 loop spans 18 amino acids. V shed 6 bases and J 1 base; nucleotides not matched to a gene: 11. The chain's CDR3 is CATRVGTGGLLSYNEQFF. DNA for the CDR3: TGTGCCACCAGGGTGGGGACAGGGGGACTACTTTCCTACAATGAGCAGTTCTTC.

This rearrangement joins TRBV11-2 to TRBJ2-6; D remains unclear. Germline CDR1 reads SGHAT; CDR2 reads FQNNGV. The V end lost 1 base, the J end lost 3 bases, and 7 bases lay between the germline ends. The CDR3 consists of 15 residues. The CDR3 is CASSLGGGGANVLTF. The CDR3 DNA sequence: TGTGCCAGCAGCTTAGGAGGTGGTGGGGCCAACGTCCTGACTTTC.

V and J are TRBV18 and TRBJ2-5; 9 nucleotides line up with TRBD1. The J call may be in error: the DNA end matches TRBJ2-7 better. The CDR3 consists of 15 residues. Germline CDR1 KGHSH, CDR2 LQKENI. The CDR3 bases are TGTGCCAGCTCACCACCGGGACAGGGCATCTACGAGCAGTACTTC. This translates into CASSPPGQGIYEQYF.

The chain combines TRBV7-8 with TRBJ2-6; D might be TRBD1 (5 bases). With 1 base removed from V and 0 bases from J, the gap between germline ends came to 10 bases. Germline CDR1 and CDR2: SGHVS and FQNEAQ. This CDR3 comprises 17 residues. The CDR3 loop reads CASSLEGRVSGANVLTF. The CDR3 region has the DNA TGTGCCAGCAGCTTAGAGGGCAGGGTCTCTGGGGCCAACGTCCTGACTTTC.

The chain couples TRBV5-1 to TRBJ1-2; D is undetermined. Germline V lookup: CDR1 SGHRS, CDR2 YFSETQ. The V end lost 0 bases, the J end lost 4 bases, and 4 bases lay between the germline ends. CDR3 length: 12 residues. DNA for the CDR3: TGCGCCAGCAGCTTGGACAGCTATGGCTACACCTTC. It specifies CASSLDSYGYTF.

The V call is TRBV5-1, the J call TRBJ2-3, with 16 bases fitting TRBD2. Trimming cost V 4 bases and J 2 bases; bases outside gene matches: 7. Germline-derived CDR1 and CDR2 are SGHRS and YFSETQ. The CDR3 loop spans 18 amino acids. The CDR3 is CASSPGLAGGGTTDTQYF. DNA of the CDR3: TGCGCCAGCAGCCCGGGACTAGCGGGGGGGGGAACCACAGATACGCAGTATTTT.

This chain uses TRBV19 with TRBJ1-2; a possible D gene is TRBD1 (5 bases). V was shortened by 10 bases and J by 1 base, with 13 bases between the two germline ends. The CDR3 loop spans 13 amino acids. Germline V gene lookup returns CDR1 LNHDA and CDR2 SQIVND (reference sequence). CDR3 DNA sequence: TGTGCCATCCCGGGGGACGGTAACTATGGCTACACCTTC. This gives the protein CAIPGDGNYGYTF.

The V gene is TRBV27, the J gene TRBJ1-5, with D possibly TRBD1 on 6 matching bases. The germline V and J ends were trimmed by 0 bases and 7 bases, with 13 bases remaining between them. Germline V gives CDR1 MNHEY, CDR2 SMNVEV (reference sequence). The CDR3 spans 15 residues. The CDR3 loop is CASSLSLSQGQPQHF. The CDR3 DNA sequence: TGTGCCAGCAGTTTATCGCTTTCGCAGGGGCAGCCCCAGCATTTT.

The chain has TRBV19 and TRBJ1-4, with a weak D call TRBD1 (6 bases). Germline assignment: CDR1 LNHDA and CDR2 SQIVND (reference sequence). Trimming cost V 7 bases and J 0 bases, with 12 bases left between them. The CDR3 spans 15 residues. CDR3 amino acids: CASTHNRATNEKLFF. CDR3 nucleotides: TGTGCCAGTACCCACAACAGGGCAACTAATGAAAAACTGTTTTTT.

This chain joins TRBV2 and TRBJ2-1, with TRBD2 matching over 12 bases. Germline V gene lookup returns CDR1 SNHLY and CDR2 FYNNEI. The CDR3 is 15 residues long. V was clipped by 1 base and J by 6 bases; unmatched bases: 1. As DNA, the CDR3 is TGTGCCAGCAGTGAAGGGACTAGCGGGGTCAATGAGCAGTTCTTC. Its protein is CASSEGTSGVNEQFF. Full variable domain (rest looked up from reference TRBV2 and TRBJ2-1): EPEVTQTPSHQVTQMGQEVILRCVPISNHLYFYWYRQILGQKVEFLVSFYNNEISEKSEIFDDQFSVERPDGSNFTLKIRSTKLEDSAMYFCASSEGTSGVNEQFFGPGTRLTVL.

The chain combines TRBV9 with TRBJ2-7, with TRBD1 matching over 7 bases. V lost 2 bases, J lost 0 bases, and 5 bases stayed unmatched. The CDR3 runs to 15 residues. Germline V gene sequence: CDR1 SGDLS, CDR2 YYNGEE. The CDR3 region is CASSVPGQDSYEQYF. The CDR3, as DNA: TGTGCCAGCAGCGTTCCCGGACAGGACTCCTACGAGCAGTACTTC.

V is TRBV2 and J is TRBJ1-2, with no clear D. Trimming took off 3 bases at V and 4 bases at J, with 9 bases between the two ends. The CDR3 is 13 residues long. The germline gives CDR1 SNHLY, CDR2 FYNNEI. CDR3 sequence reads: CASSDRGGYGYTF. The CDR3 DNA is TGTGCCAGCAGTGATCGGGGTGGCTATGGCTACACCTTC.

With regard to this clone: This same CDR3 is encoded by further DNA sequences in the sample. This chain links TRBV4-3 with TRBJ2-2; 10 positions match TRBD2. The CDR3 has 17 amino acids. The germline CDR1 and CDR2 sequences are LGHNA and YSLEER. After removal of 0 bases from V and 5 bases from J, the junction contained 6 bases not matched to a gene. The CDR3 nucleotides read TGCGCCAGCAGCCAAGACCCACTACTAGCGGGAACCGGGGAGCTGTTTTTT. Its translation is CASSQDPLLAGTGELFF.

V is TRBV11-3 and J is TRBJ2-6; D is possibly TRBD2 (6 bases). V was clipped by 2 bases and J by 0 bases, with 14 bases between them. The CDR3 runs to 18 residues. Germline V gene sequence: CDR1 SGHNT, CDR2 YENEEA. The CDR3 bases are TGTGCCAGCAGCTTAATGGCTAGCGACAGCTCTGGGGCCAACGTCCTGACTTTC. Its translation: CASSLMASDSSGANVLTF.

The J gene is TRBJ1-2, the V gene TRBV4-1, with D tentatively TRBD1 (6 bases). This CDR3 region has 15 residues. V was shortened by 2 bases and J by 5 bases, with 15 bases between the two germline ends. CDR1 is MGHRA, CDR2 YSYEKL, per germline. CDR3 region: CASSQSAGAVYGYTF. CDR3 sequence (DNA): TGCGCCAGCAGCCAATCGGCAGGGGCCGTATATGGCTACACCTTC.

The V call is TRBV6-5, the J call TRBJ1-1; 7 nucleotides line up with TRBD1. V gave up 7 bases and J gave up 2 bases; unmatched junction bases: 4. Germline V gives CDR1 MNHEY, CDR2 SVGAGI. This CDR3 is built from 13 residues. The CDR3 bases are TGTGCCAGCACCGGACAGGCTAACACTGAAGCTTTCTTT. Translated, it gives CASTGQANTEAFF.

This clone was recorded a few times. The chain combines TRBV29-1 with TRBJ2-5; D perhaps matches TRBD1 (6 bases). The CDR3 is made up of 14 amino acids. Trimming shortened V by 4 bases and J by 2 bases, and 14 bases separated the two germline ends. The V gene's germline CDR1 is SQVTM and CDR2 ANQGSEA. The CDR3 is CSVGGGNVQETQYF. The CDR3 DNA follows: TGCAGCGTTGGAGGGGGAAACGTTCAAGAGACCCAGTACTTC.

This clone has just a few counts. The chain carries TRBV28 and TRBJ2-5, with TRBD1 identical over 10 bases. Looked up from germline, CDR1 is MDHEN and CDR2 is SYDVKM. This CDR3 is 15 amino acids long. Germline trimming cut 1 base from V and 3 bases from J; bases unmatched to any gene: 2. The CDR3 coding sequence is TGTGCCAGCAGTTTATTTGGGACAGGGGAAGAGACCCAGTACTTC. This codes for CASSLFGTGEETQYF.

The chain couples TRBV4-1 to TRBJ2-2, with 8 bases fitting TRBD1. Germline-derived CDR1 and CDR2 are MGHRA and YSYEKL. With V trimmed by 3 bases and J by 5 bases, 11 bases remained unmatched. This CDR3 has 17 residues. The CDR3 region is CASSHGIRTGLTGELFF. As DNA, the CDR3 is TGCGCCAGCAGCCATGGCATTCGGACAGGGTTAACCGGGGAGCTGTTTTTT.